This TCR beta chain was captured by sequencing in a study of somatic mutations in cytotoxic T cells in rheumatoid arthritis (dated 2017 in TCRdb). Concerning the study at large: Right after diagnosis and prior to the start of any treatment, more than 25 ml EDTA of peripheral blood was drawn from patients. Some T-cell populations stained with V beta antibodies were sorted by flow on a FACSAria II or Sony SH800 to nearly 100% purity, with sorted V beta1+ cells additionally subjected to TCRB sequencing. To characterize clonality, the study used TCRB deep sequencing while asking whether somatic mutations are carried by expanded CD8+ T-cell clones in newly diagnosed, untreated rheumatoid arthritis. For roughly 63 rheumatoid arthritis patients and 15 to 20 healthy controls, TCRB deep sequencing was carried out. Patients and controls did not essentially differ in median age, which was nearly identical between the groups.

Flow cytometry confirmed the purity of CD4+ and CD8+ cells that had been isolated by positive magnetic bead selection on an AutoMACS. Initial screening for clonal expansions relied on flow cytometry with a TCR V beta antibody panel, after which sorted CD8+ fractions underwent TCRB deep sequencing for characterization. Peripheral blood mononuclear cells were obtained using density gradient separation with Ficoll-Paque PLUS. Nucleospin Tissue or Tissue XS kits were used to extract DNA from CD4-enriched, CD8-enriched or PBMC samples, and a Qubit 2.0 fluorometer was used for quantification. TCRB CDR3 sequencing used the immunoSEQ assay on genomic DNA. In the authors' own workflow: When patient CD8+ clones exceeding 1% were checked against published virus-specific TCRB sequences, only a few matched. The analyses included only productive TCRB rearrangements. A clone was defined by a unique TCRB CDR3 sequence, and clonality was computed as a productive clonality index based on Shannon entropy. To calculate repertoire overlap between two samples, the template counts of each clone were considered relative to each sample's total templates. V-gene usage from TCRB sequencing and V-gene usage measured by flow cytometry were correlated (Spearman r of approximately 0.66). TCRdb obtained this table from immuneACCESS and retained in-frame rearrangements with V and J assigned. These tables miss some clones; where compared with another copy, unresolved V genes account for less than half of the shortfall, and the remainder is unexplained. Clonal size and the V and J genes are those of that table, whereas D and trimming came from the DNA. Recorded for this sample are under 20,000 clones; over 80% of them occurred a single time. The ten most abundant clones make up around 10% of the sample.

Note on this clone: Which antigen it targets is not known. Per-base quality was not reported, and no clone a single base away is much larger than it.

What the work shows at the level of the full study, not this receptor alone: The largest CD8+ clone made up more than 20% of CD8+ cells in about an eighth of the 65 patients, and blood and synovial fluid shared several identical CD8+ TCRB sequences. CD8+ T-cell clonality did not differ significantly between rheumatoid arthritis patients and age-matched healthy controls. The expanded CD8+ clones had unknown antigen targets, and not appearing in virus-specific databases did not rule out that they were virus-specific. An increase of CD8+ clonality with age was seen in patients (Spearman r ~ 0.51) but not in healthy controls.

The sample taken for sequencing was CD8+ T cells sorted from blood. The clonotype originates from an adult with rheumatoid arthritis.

The nucleotide sequence reads TGCGCCAGCAGCCAGGAAATGGGAAACACTGAAGCTTTCTTT. It codes for CASSQEMGNTEAFF. The chain joins TRBV4-1 to TRBJ1-1; the D gene cannot be named for sure. The germline ends are 10 bases apart after V is trimmed by 3 bases and J by 2 bases. Looking up the germline V gene yields CDR1 MGHRA and CDR2 YSYEKL. From the cysteine through the phenylalanine, the CDR3 covers 14 amino acids. CDR3 DNA is the only sequence kept; it has 42 bases, read in frame from the first base.